This TCR beta chain appears in the sequencing data of a study of cytomegalovirus exposure and HLA in healthy donors. The V gene end was trimmed by 6 bases and the J gene end by 7 bases; junction bases not matched to a gene: 1. Per germline, CDR1 MNHEY and CDR2 SVGAGI. CDR3 length: 12 amino acids. This PCR relied on a set of 60 Vbeta primers and 13 Jbeta primers. The method was immunoSEQ multiplex PCR; TCRdb's version includes in-frame clones alone and lacks a portion of them. The sample gives some 170,000 clones, about 71% of which show up once; 2.8% is in the top ten. J is TRBJ2-2 and V is TRBV6-5; 8 nucleotides align to TRBD2. This TCR derives from a woman aged 25 to 39 in good health and CMV-seronegative. What was sequenced was PBMCs. CDR3 nucleotides: TGTGCCAGCAGGGGACTAGGCGGGGAGCTGTTTTTT. It encodes CASRGLGGELFF.